This TCR beta chain was sequenced for a study of Ad26.COV2.S vaccination and SARS-CoV-2 variants. In the study overall: In the study, Ad26.COV2.S was injected intramuscularly once, or twice 56 days apart.

Germline V gene lookup returns CDR1 LNHDA and CDR2 SQIVND (reference sequence). Trimming took 9 bases from V and 5 from J, leaving 29 bases between them. The CDR3 totals 18 residues. The data were produced by immunoSEQ multiplex PCR, yet TCRdb's version contains in-frame clones alone and is incomplete. The sample records around 450,000 clones, roughly nine tenths being singletons. Treatment indicated: around 19 received Ad26.COV2.S at low or high dose, single or two shots; a few received placebo; per-sample allocation not given. The samples date from day 63 after the first vaccine or placebo injection.

The input for sequencing was peripheral blood, taken in a trial of Ad26.COV2.S vaccine versus placebo. The origin of this receptor is a person aged 18 to 65 who received the Ad26.COV2.S COVID-19 vaccine or a placebo. The chain combines TRBV19 with TRBJ1-5; D not certain. The CDR3 spells CASTREGGTVGRDQPQHF. The CDR3 nucleotides are TGTGCCAGCACGAGAGAGGGAGGAACAGTGGGAAGGGATCAGCCCCAGCATTTT.